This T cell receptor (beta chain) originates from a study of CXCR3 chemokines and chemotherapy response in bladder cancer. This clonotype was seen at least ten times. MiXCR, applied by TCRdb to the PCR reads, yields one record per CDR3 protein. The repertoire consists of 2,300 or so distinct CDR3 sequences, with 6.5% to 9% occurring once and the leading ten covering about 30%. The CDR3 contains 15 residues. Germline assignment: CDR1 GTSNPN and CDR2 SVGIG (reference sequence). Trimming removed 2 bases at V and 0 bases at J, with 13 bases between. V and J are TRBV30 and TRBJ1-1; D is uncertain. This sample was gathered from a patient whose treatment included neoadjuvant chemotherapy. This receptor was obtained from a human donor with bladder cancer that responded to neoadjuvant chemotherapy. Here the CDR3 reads CAWSSPGIMNTEAFF. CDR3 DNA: TGTGCCTGGAGTTCCCCCGGTATCATGAACACTGAAGCTTTCTTT.